A selection of T cell receptor beta chains follows, all from one sample in a study of blood T cell repertoires in COVID-19. The table came from immunoSEQ multiplex PCR; TCRdb's copy has only in-frame clones and leaves some out. The sample comprises 180,000 or so clones, over 75% of which are singletons, and around 2.6% rests with the top ten. Sequenced material: peripheral blood. These receptors were taken from a man aged 35-49 years with active or convalescent COVID-19. CDR3s include the opening cysteine and the closing phenylalanine or tryptophan. D genes are given only for firm matches. Clone size is not always given. Where it is, it says once, few, many or a class for expanded clones.

V gene	CDR3 length	clone size	J gene	D gene	CDR3 protein	CDR3 DNA
TRBV5-4	15	-	TRBJ2-7	-	CASSQSGTRSYEQYF	TGTGCCAGCAGCCAATCCGGGACACGCAGCTACGAGCAGTACTTC
TRBV11-2	14	-	TRBJ2-3	TRBD1	CASSPTGVIDTQYF	TGTGCCAGCAGCCCCACAGGGGTTATAGATACGCAGTATTTT
TRBV15	17	-	TRBJ2-1	TRBD2	CATSRDGRLAVGNEQFF	TGTGCCACCAGCAGAGATGGAAGACTAGCGGTGGGCAATGAGCAGTTCTTC
TRBV2	14	-	TRBJ1-4	-	CASSVGGRLEKLFF	TGTGCCAGCAGTGTAGGCGGTCGCCTTGAAAAACTGTTTTTT
TRBV19	15	-	TRBJ1-2	TRBD1	CASRNGDSPNYGYTF	TGTGCCAGTAGAAATGGGGACAGCCCTAACTATGGCTACACCTTC
TRBV5-1	16	once	TRBJ2-5	TRBD1	CASSLGPADRVETQYF	TGCGCCAGCAGCTTGGGGCCCGCTGACAGGGTCGAGACCCAGTACTTC
TRBV4-1	13	-	TRBJ1-3	-	CASSTLQGNTIYF	TGCGCCAGCAGCACCCTACAGGGAAACACCATATATTTT
TRBV5-5	13	-	TRBJ2-7	-	CASTLVGGYEQYF	TGTGCCAGCACCTTGGTCGGGGGTTACGAGCAGTACTTC
TRBV7-8	17	-	TRBJ1-2	TRBD1	CASSPQPLQGALYGYTF	TGTGCCAGCAGCCCGCAACCCTTACAGGGGGCCCTTTATGGCTACACCTTC
TRBV4-2	17	-	TRBJ2-3	-	CASSQAPQRPSTDTQYF	TGTGCCAGCAGCCAAGCCCCCCAGCGACCTAGCACAGATACGCAGTATTTT